The clone carrying this T cell receptor (beta chain) has just one count. TCRdb keeps only in-frame clones here, not all; method: immunoSEQ multiplex PCR. The table shows approximately 130,000 clones, with around 83% occurring only once. This sample is part of a study of blood T cell repertoires in COVID-19. The wider study: Samples of COVID-19 (acute and convalescent) were obtained from the United States, Italy and Spain. T cells, B-cell-depleted T cells, or PBMCs supplied cDNA or gDNA.

The CDR3 covers 20 residues. V shed 5 bases, J shed 0 bases, and the junction held 14 bases outside the gene matches. Germline values: CDR1 SGHNT, CDR2 YENEEA. The V call is TRBV11-3, the J call TRBJ2-3; TRBD2 aligns across 13 bases. Input material: peripheral blood. The source is a human donor in a cohort sampled during active COVID-19. The CDR3 loop reads CASSPQELAGGKLSTDTQYF. The DNA for the CDR3 is TGTGCCAGCAGCCCCCAGGAACTAGCGGGAGGGAAACTTAGCACAGATACGCAGTATTTT.